A selection of T cell receptor beta chains follows, all from one sample in a study of T cells after somatic rescue of genetic block. Sequencing was performed with immunoSEQ multiplex PCR; in TCRdb, only in-frame clones are kept and a portion is missing. The table shows approximately 110,000 clones, with around 90% occurring only once. Sequences were obtained from peripheral blood mononuclear cells (PBMCs). Every receptor here comes from a woman between 18 and 29 years old. CDR3s include the opening cysteine and the closing phenylalanine or tryptophan. Fields, in order: V gene, D gene, clone size, J gene, CDR3 DNA, CDR3 protein. The D gene is left open where the match is weak. Expanded clones are given a class, and other clones once, few, many or no size at all.

TRBV9	.	.	TRBJ2-3	TGTGCCAGCAGCGTAGGAACGGCGGGTACGCAGTATTTT	CASSVGTAGTQYF
TRBV7-9	.	.	TRBJ1-1	TGTGCCAGCAGCTTACGGGGAGGCAGGACCACTGAAGCTTTCTTT	CASSLRGGRTTEAFF
TRBV18	.	.	TRBJ1-2	TGTGCCAGCTCACTCGGGGAGGGGGAGTATGGCTACACCTTC	CASSLGEGEYGYTF
TRBV9	.	.	TRBJ1-1	TGTGCCAGCAGCGTAGGAGTCAGAGAGAACACTGAAGCTTTCTTT	CASSVGVRENTEAFF
TRBV10-3	.	.	TRBJ2-1	TGTGCCATCCGCCGAGAGGGACCCAATGAGCAGTTCTTC	CAIRREGPNEQFF
TRBV9	.	.	TRBJ1-2	TGTGCCAGCAGCGTAGCTATTACGGGACGGGTAGATAAAGGCTACACCTTC	CASSVAITGRVDKGYTF
TRBV5-4	TRBD1	.	TRBJ1-1	TGTGCCAGCAGCTTGTCGACAGGGCTGGGCACTGAAGCTTTCTTT	CASSLSTGLGTEAFF
TRBV7-3	TRBD1	.	TRBJ1-6	TGTGCCAGCAGCTTAACAGGGACAGGGTCAAATTCACCCCTCCACTTT	CASSLTGTGSNSPLHF
TRBV4-3	.	.	TRBJ1-3	TGCGCCAGCAGCCAAGGCCAAAACTCTGGAAACACCATATATTTT	CASSQGQNSGNTIYF
TRBV2	.	few	TRBJ1-1	TGTGCCAGCAGTGTCAAGAGAACTGAAGCTTTCTTT	CASSVKRTEAFF
TRBV9	.	.	TRBJ2-1	TGTGCCAGCAGCGTAGGGGGCAGCTACAATGAGCAGTTCTTC	CASSVGGSYNEQFF
TRBV7-3	TRBD1	.	TRBJ1-2	TGTGCCAGCAGCTTAACGGCTGGACAGGGGGATGGCTACACCTTC	CASSLTAGQGDGYTF
TRBV9	TRBD1	once	TRBJ1-4	TGTGCCAACCCCGAGGGGACAGGGGGCGCACAAGCAACTAATGAAAAACTGTTTTTT	CANPEGTGGAQATNEKLFF
TRBV18	.	.	TRBJ1-2	TGTGCCAGCTCACCAGAAGGGGCATCTGGCTACACCTTC	CASSPEGASGYTF
TRBV27	.	.	TRBJ1-4	TGTGCCAGCAGTTCCTGGGCAGGGGCTGAAAAACTGTTTTTT	CASSSWAGAEKLFF
TRBV18	.	.	TRBJ1-1	TGTGCCAGCTCACCACTGGGGGGTGGGATTGGCACTGAAGCTTTCTTT	CASSPLGGGIGTEAFF
TRBV6-5	.	.	TRBJ2-2	TGTGCCAGCAGTCATCATCAGAACACCGGGGAGCTGTTTTTT	CASSHHQNTGELFF
TRBV28	TRBD1	.	TRBJ1-1	TGTGCCAGCCCTCCAGCCGGACAGGGTTACACTGAAGCTTTCTTT	CASPPAGQGYTEAFF
TRBV27	TRBD1	.	TRBJ2-5	TGTGCCAGCAGTACCTCCGACCCGGGACAGGTAAGAAAGTACTTC	CASSTSDPGQVRKYF
TRBV5-1	TRBD2	.	TRBJ2-7	TGCGCCAGCAGCTTGGAGGGACTACACGAGCAGTACTTC	CASSLEGLHEQYF
TRBV18	.	.	TRBJ1-1	TGTGCCAGCTCACCACGGGTACAGGGTAGGGGAACTGAAGCTTTCTTT	CASSPRVQGRGTEAFF
TRBV9	.	.	TRBJ1-1	TGTGCCAGCAGCGGGGGTGGAGGAACTGAAGCTTTCTTT	CASSGGGGTEAFF
TRBV7-9	.	few	TRBJ1-6	TGTGCCAGCAGTTCTGACAGGCGCTCCTATAATTCACCCCTCCACTTT	CASSSDRRSYNSPLHF
TRBV11-3	.	.	TRBJ2-2	TGTGCCAGCAGCTTATTTCTGGCGTGGGGCTATGATGGCGGGGAGCTGTTTTTT	CASSLFLAWGYDGGELFF
TRBV7-2	.	.	TRBJ1-5	TGTGCCAGCAGCCTCGGGCTGCGGGAGGGGGGGGAGGCCCAGCATTTT	CASSLGLREGGEAQHF
TRBV2	.	.	TRBJ2-3	TGTGCCAGCATCGGACAAAAGGAAGATACGCAGTATTTT	CASIGQKEDTQYF
TRBV6-6	TRBD1	.	TRBJ2-7	TGTGCCAGCAGTTCGTCCGGGACAGGGTTCGACGAGCAGTACTTC	CASSSSGTGFDEQYF
TRBV28	TRBD2	.	TRBJ2-7	TGTGCCAGCAGCCAATCGGCGGGGGGGCTCTACGAGCAGTACTTC	CASSQSAGGLYEQYF
TRBV6-1	.	.	TRBJ1-1	TGTGCCAGCAAGGAGACGTTGAACACTGAAGCTTTCTTT	CASKETLNTEAFF